The present TCR beta chain was sequenced within a study of blood T cell repertoires in COVID-19. As for the study in general: The United States, Italy and Spain supplied acute and convalescent COVID-19 samples. The cDNA or gDNA used as material had been derived from T cells, B-cell-depleted T cells, or PBMCs.

V lost 4 bases, J lost 6 bases, and 16 bases lay in between. This CDR3 region has 14 residues. Per germline, CDR1 MNHEY and CDR2 SVGAGI. In the original analysis: Amplification of reference gene primers provided the estimated nucleated cell counts. Profiling relied on immunoSEQ multiplex PCR, and the TCRdb table lists in-frame clones only, not all of them. For V, J and clone size, that table is used; D and trimming come from the DNA. Of roughly 80,000 clones in the sample, 80% to 90% were seen once. The TCR comes from a man aged 50 to 60 with active COVID-19. V and J are TRBV6-5 and TRBJ2-7; D uncertain. Sequences were obtained from peripheral blood. CDR3 coding DNA: TGTGCCAGCAGTTCAGAGTATTCTTCGGGCGAGCAGTACTTC. Its protein is CASSSEYSSGEQYF.